The next 29 T cell receptor beta chains were all read from a single sample in a study of T-cell reconstitution after alpha-beta-depleted transplantation in children. TCRbeta library preparation incorporated unique molecular identifiers. TCRdb re-called the PCR reads through MiXCR, storing one row per CDR3 protein. The table shows over 450,000 distinct CDR3 sequences, with roughly 10% occurring only once. The sequencing used PBMCs, collected before TCRalphabeta/CD19-depleted stem cell transplant. These receptors all come from a child aged 2 to 15 with inherited bone marrow failure, due to receive a stem cell transplant.

This clonotype was observed at least ten times. As DNA, the CDR3 is TGTGCCAGCGACCGGGGGGCAGATACGCAGTATTTT. Translating gives CASDRGADTQYF. The J gene is TRBJ2-3, the V gene TRBV12-3 or TRBV12-4; 7 bases align to TRBD2. The CDR3 has 12 amino acids. V lost 8 bases, J lost 4 bases, and 3 bases stayed unmatched.

V and J are TRBV10-3 and TRBJ2-3, with 11 positions matching TRBD2. Germline assignment: CDR1 ENHRY and CDR2 SYGVKD. V was pared by 0 bases and J by 2 bases, with 7 bases of the junction left unmatched. The CDR3 runs to 18 residues. CDR3 sequence (DNA): TGTGCCATCAGTGAGTCTGCCGGGACTAGCGGCATCACAGATACGCAGTATTTT. It is translated as CAISESAGTSGITDTQYF.

This rearrangement joins TRBV27 to TRBJ2-1; no clear D gene. V was shortened by 4 bases and J by 0 bases, with 13 bases between the two germline ends. Germline CDR1 MNHEY, CDR2 SMNVEV (reference sequence). The CDR3 contains 16 residues. The CDR3, as DNA: TGTGCCAGCAGTTCGGCTTTCGCTAGCTCCTACAATGAGCAGTTCTTC. Encoded protein: CASSSAFASSYNEQFF.

This clonotype was seen ten or more times. The V and J genes are TRBV7-9 and TRBJ2-4; 10 bases are a match to TRBD1. Per the germline V gene, CDR1 is SEHNR and CDR2 is FQNEAQ (reference sequence). The CDR3 has 15 amino acids. V dropped 1 base and J dropped 6; count of bases not matched to a gene: 3. CDR3 nucleotide sequence: TGTGCCAGCAGCTTAGTGGGACAGGGGCTAAACATTCAGTACTTC. Residues: CASSLVGQGLNIQYF.

This clonotype has at least ten counts. V usage is TRBV29-1 and J usage is TRBJ1-1, with 9 bases identical to TRBD1. Germline V gives CDR1 SQVTM, CDR2 ANQGSEA. CDR3 size: 17 residues. Germline trimming cut 4 bases from V and 0 bases from J; bases unmatched to any gene: 12. The CDR3 spells CSVGGLRDRAMNTEAFF. CDR3 coding DNA: TGCAGCGTTGGGGGGCTACGGGACAGGGCCATGAACACTGAAGCTTTCTTT.

This clonotype was observed a few times. The chain uses TRBV6-2 or TRBV6-3 and TRBJ1-1, with D hard to call. This CDR3 has 14 residues. V gave up 4 bases and J gave up 3 bases, with 12 bases separating them. Germline V CDR1 and CDR2: MNHEY, SVGEGT. CDR3 loop: CASSFFVTDTEAFF. The CDR3 DNA reads TGTGCCAGCAGTTTTTTTGTTACGGACACTGAAGCTTTCTTT.

There are many counts of this clonotype. The chain combines TRBV28 with TRBJ2-7; no clear D gene. V shed 2 bases and J shed 4 bases, with 12 bases lying between them. CDR3 size: 14 residues. Per the germline V gene, CDR1 is MDHEN and CDR2 is SYDVKM. CDR3 in DNA: TGTGCCAGCAGTTTAGTTCCGGTTCTGTACGAGCAGTACTTC. This sequence encodes CASSLVPVLYEQYF.

V is TRBV7-2 and J is TRBJ2-1; D is unresolved. The CDR3 runs 15 residues. Germline V gene data show CDR1 as SGHTA and CDR2 as FQGNSA. V lost 1 base and J 5 bases, leaving 12 bases between the germline ends. Here the CDR3 reads CASSLELFRDNEQFF. DNA for the CDR3: TGTGCCAGCAGCTTAGAACTATTTAGAGACAATGAGCAGTTCTTC.

The chain joins TRBV4-1 to TRBJ2-7; no firm D call. The CDR3 runs to 13 residues. Trimming removed 2 bases at V and 6 bases at J, with 11 bases between. The germline CDR1 and CDR2 sequences are MGHRA and YSYEKL. CDR3 in amino acids: CASSQIGAGEQYF. The CDR3 coding sequence is TGCGCCAGCAGCCAAATCGGAGCTGGCGAGCAGTACTTC.

This clonotype was detected ten times or more. V and J are TRBV20-1 and TRBJ2-2; D gene uncertain. CDR1 DFQATT and CDR2 SNEGSKA come from the germline V gene (reference sequence). V was pared by 1 base and J by 6 bases, with 9 bases between. The CDR3 has 13 residues. CDR3 sequence (DNA): TGCAGTGCTAGAGTGGGTGGGCCCGGGGAGCTGTTTTTT. Translated, it gives CSARVGGPGELFF.

Ten or more counts support this clonotype. The rearrangement joins TRBV7-2 to TRBJ2-1; no clear D gene. Trimming stripped 5 bases from V and 3 bases from J, with 8 bases between. This CDR3 comprises 13 residues. Looked up from germline, CDR1 is SGHTA and CDR2 is FQGNSA. The CDR3 coding sequence is TGTGCCAGCAGCCGGACCTACTACAATGAGCAGTTCTTC. Translated, it gives CASSRTYYNEQFF.

This chain uses TRBV28 with TRBJ2-3; D perhaps matches TRBD2 (6 bases). This CDR3 has 13 residues. Germline values: CDR1 MDHEN, CDR2 SYDVKM. The V gene lost 8 bases and the J gene lost 3 bases, with 12 bases spanning the gap. The DNA for the CDR3 is TGTGCCAGCCGGAGGGCAGGGACAGATACGCAGTATTTT. Its protein is CASRRAGTDTQYF.

In its sample, this clonotype was seen many times. The rearrangement links TRBV20-1 to TRBJ2-5; the match to TRBD1 covers 7 bases. Germline V gives CDR1 DFQATT, CDR2 SNEGSKA (reference sequence). Trimming removed 1 base from V and 4 bases from J; junction bases left unmatched: 9. This CDR3 spans 15 amino acids. Here the CDR3 DNA reads TGCAGTGCTAGAGTACCCAGGGGGTCTGGAGAGACCCAGTACTTC. This translates into CSARVPRGSGETQYF.

This clonotype came up a few times. The chain couples TRBV6-1 to TRBJ2-7; TRBD1 is a possible D gene (5 bases). The CDR3 length is 13 residues. Germline-derived CDR1 and CDR2 are MNHNS and SASEGT. Trimming shortened V by 6 bases and J by 0 bases, and 9 bases separated the two germline ends. CDR3 DNA sequence: TGTGCCAGCAGCAGACAGAGCTCCTACGAGCAGTACTTC. Encoded protein: CASSRQSSYEQYF.

The V and J genes are TRBV6-1 and TRBJ2-3, with 8 bases lining up with TRBD2. There are 15 residues in the CDR3. From germline, CDR1 is MNHNS and CDR2 SASEGT. After removal of 6 bases from V and 4 bases from J, the junction contained 9 bases not matched to a gene. The CDR3 sequence is CASRRLALGSDTQYF. Here the CDR3 DNA reads TGTGCCAGCAGGAGACTAGCGTTAGGTTCAGATACGCAGTATTTT.

This clonotype was counted only a few times. This chain connects TRBV12-3 or TRBV12-4 to TRBJ2-7; 9 nucleotides line up with TRBD2. The CDR3 is made up of 18 amino acids. V gave up 2 bases and J gave up 3 bases; unmatched junction bases: 14. CDR3 amino acids: CASSLRGRVIGGLYEQYF. The CDR3, as DNA: TGTGCCAGCAGTTTACGCGGGAGGGTCATTGGGGGTCTCTACGAGCAGTACTTC.

This clonotype was observed many times. The chain has TRBV13 and TRBJ2-7; possibly TRBD1 or TRBD2 for D (7 bases each). Germline CDR1 reads PRHDT; CDR2 reads FYEKMQ (reference sequence). V lost 10 bases to trimming and J lost 6 bases, with 25 bases between them. The CDR3 is 15 amino acids. The CDR3 nucleotides read TGTGCCACCAGGGGGGGAGCGAGCTACGTTTCCGAGCAGTACTTC. It specifies CATRGGASYVSEQYF.

This clonotype was observed at least ten times. The gene calls are TRBV27 and TRBJ2-1, with D uncertain. Deletions cut 3 bases from V and 5 bases from J, with 8 bases between. Germline V CDR1 and CDR2: MNHEY, SMNVEV (reference sequence). The CDR3 loop spans 13 amino acids. CDR3 in amino acids: CASSFFADNEQFF. The CDR3 DNA is TGTGCCAGCAGTTTCTTTGCCGACAATGAGCAGTTCTTC.

This clonotype was recorded a few times. The chain recombines TRBV4-2 with TRBJ2-7; the D is unclear. V lost 10 bases, J lost 9 bases, and 25 bases lay in between. The V gene's germline CDR1 is LGHNA and CDR2 YNFKEQ. The CDR3 runs 14 residues. CDR3 loop: CAMGPGLLSCAQYF. The CDR3 nucleotides are TGTGCCATGGGCCCCGGGCTCCTTTCCTGCGCGCAGTACTTC.

This clonotype appeared a few times. CDR3 sequence: CAISGGYTDTQYF. The CDR3 DNA sequence: TGTGCCATTAGCGGAGGGTACACAGATACGCAGTATTTT. The rearrangement links TRBV10-3 to TRBJ2-3, with D perhaps matching TRBD2 (6 bases). CDR1 and CDR2 from the germline V gene are ENHRY and SYGVKD. Deletions cut 9 bases from V and 2 bases from J, with 12 bases between. CDR3 length: 13 residues.

The chain recombines TRBV6-1 with TRBJ1-2; D remains ambiguous. V dropped 2 bases and J dropped 7 bases, with 14 bases sitting between them. Germline V gene lookup returns CDR1 MNHNS and CDR2 SASEGT. This CDR3 has 14 amino acids. Written as DNA, the CDR3 is TGTGCCAGCAGTGAAAGACTGTTAACTATTGGCTACACCTTC. It specifies CASSERLLTIGYTF.

This clonotype showed up many times. The chain recombines TRBV11-2 with TRBJ2-1, with a weak D call TRBD1 (5 bases). Trimming pared 5 bases from V and 4 bases from J, leaving 12 bases between. This CDR3 is 14 amino acids long. CDR1 and CDR2 (germline): SGHAT, FQNNGV. The CDR3 DNA reads as TGTGCCAGCAGCCGGTTTGGGGCATACAATGAGCAGTTCTTC. It translates to CASSRFGAYNEQFF. Full variable domain (outside the CDR3, taken from reference TRBV11-2 and TRBJ2-1): EAGVAQSPRYKIIEKRQSVAFWCNPISGHATLYWYQQILGQGPKLLIQFQNNGVVDDSQLPKDRFSAERLKGVDSTLKIQPAKLEDSAVYLCASSRFGAYNEQFFGPGTRLTVL.

This clonotype was counted ten times or more. The chain uses TRBV5-1 and TRBJ2-5; no clear D gene. The V end was cut by 0 bases, the J end by 1 base, with 7 bases between. CDR3 length: 14 residues. Looked up from germline, CDR1 is SGHRS and CDR2 is YFSETQ. CDR3 coding DNA: TGCGCCAGCAGCTTGGGTCTAGTCCAAGAGACCCAGTACTTC. As protein: CASSLGLVQETQYF.

This clonotype was detected many times. The chain is built from TRBV20-1 and TRBJ1-6; unclear D gene. The V end lost 6 bases, the J end lost 6 bases, and 12 bases lay between the germline ends. The length of the CDR3 is 13 residues. The germline V gene has CDR1 DFQATT and CDR2 SNEGSKA (reference sequence). The CDR3 bases are TGCAGTGCGGCTCGGGAGGCTAATTCACCCCTCCACTTT. Protein sequence: CSAAREANSPLHF.

This clonotype was counted between two and nine times. V usage is TRBV4-1 and J usage is TRBJ2-1; 15 nucleotides match TRBD2. The length of the CDR3 is 16 residues. Looked up from germline, CDR1 is MGHRA and CDR2 is YSYEKL. Losses at the gene ends were 1 base for V and 9 bases for J; bases not matched to a gene: 4. DNA of the CDR3: TGCGCCAGCAGCCAAGGGACTAGCGGGAGGGGGGGTGAGCAGTTCTTC. It yields the protein CASSQGTSGRGGEQFF.

In this sample, this clonotype turned up many times. The rearrangement links TRBV12-3 or TRBV12-4 to TRBJ2-3; 8 positions match TRBD1. The CDR3 covers 17 residues. V was pared by 6 bases and J by 2 bases, with 13 bases of the junction left unmatched. The CDR3 spells CASSPNTRTGSTDTQYF. The CDR3 region has the DNA TGTGCCAGCAGCCCTAATACTAGGACAGGGTCCACAGATACGCAGTATTTT.

At least ten counts were recorded for this clonotype. This chain uses TRBV4-3 with TRBJ2-7; no clear D. The CDR3 extends over 14 amino acids. Trimming removed 3 bases at V and 2 bases at J, with 11 bases between. Germline CDR1 and CDR2: LGHNA and YSLEER. DNA of the CDR3: TGCGCCAGCAGCCACGGTCTCCCAACCTACGAGCAGTACTTC. It codes for CASSHGLPTYEQYF.

Ten or more counts support this clonotype. The V call is TRBV24-1, the J call TRBJ1-2, with D possibly TRBD1 on 5 matching bases. Looked up from germline, CDR1 is KGHDR and CDR2 is SFDVKD. V lost 5 bases and J lost 2, with 17 bases in between. This CDR3 region has 16 residues. This CDR3 reads CATSAGQGAANYGYTF. The CDR3 region has the DNA TGTGCCACCAGTGCCGGGCAGGGAGCGGCAAACTATGGCTACACCTTC.

Remarks on this clonotype: This clone may be a read error of a much larger clone one base away. The rearrangement links TRBV14 to TRBJ1-2; D unclear. Trimming cost V 2 bases and J 3 bases, with 16 bases left between them. The CDR3 is made up of 16 amino acids. The V gene's germline CDR1 is SGHDN and CDR2 FVKESK. CDR3 coding DNA: TGTGCCAGCAGCCAATTATTCAGCGCAAGATACTATGGCTACACCTTC. Residues: CASSQLFSARYYGYTF. The full variable domain, rest sourced from reference TRBV14 and TRBJ1-2, is EAGVTQFPSHSVIEKGQTVTLRCDPISGHDNLYWYRRVMGKEIKFLLHFVKESKQDESGMPNNRFLAERTGGTYSTLKVQPAELEDSGVYFCASSQLFSARYYGYTFGSGTRLTVV.